The clone carrying this T cell receptor beta chain was counted only a few times. This specimen comes from a study of response to subunit inactivated influenza vaccine. The CDR3 totals 15 residues. In germline, CDR1 is MNHEY, CDR2 SMNVEV (reference sequence). Trimming removed 7 bases from V and 4 bases from J; junction bases left unmatched: 9. TCRdb re-called the RT-PCR reads with MiXCR, one entry per CDR3 protein. The table has some 190,000 distinct CDR3 sequences, around an eighth seen once. This rearrangement joins TRBV27 to TRBJ2-3; 9 nucleotides align to TRBD2. This clonotype was obtained from a man in his forties or fifties who received an inactivated influenza vaccine. The material was CD8+ T cells sorted from PBMCs, obtained around 5 days after vaccination. Written as DNA, the CDR3 is TGTGCCAGCACCATTAGCGGGAGCGGGGCAGATACGCAGTATTTT. Amino acid sequence: CASTISGSGADTQYF.